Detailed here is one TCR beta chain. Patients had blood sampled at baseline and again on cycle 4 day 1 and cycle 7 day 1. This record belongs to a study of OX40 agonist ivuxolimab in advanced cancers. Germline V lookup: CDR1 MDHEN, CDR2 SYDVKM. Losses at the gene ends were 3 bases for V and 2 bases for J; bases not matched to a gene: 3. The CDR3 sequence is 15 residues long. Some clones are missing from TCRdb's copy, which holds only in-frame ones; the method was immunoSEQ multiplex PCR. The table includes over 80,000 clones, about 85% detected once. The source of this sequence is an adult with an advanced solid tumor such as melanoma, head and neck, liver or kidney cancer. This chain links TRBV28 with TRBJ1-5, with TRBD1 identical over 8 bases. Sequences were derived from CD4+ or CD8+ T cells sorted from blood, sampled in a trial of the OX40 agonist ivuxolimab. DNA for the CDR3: TGTGCCAGCAGTTTCCGACAGGGGCGCAATCAGCCCCAGCATTTT. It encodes CASSFRQGRNQPQHF.